Below, one T cell receptor beta chain is given with its context. Antigen: not known. The CDR3 is 14 amino acids. Per germline, CDR1 SSHAT and CDR2 FNYEAQ (reference sequence). The method, 5' RACE with UMI labels, was used to prepare the TRB cDNA libraries. TCRdb re-called the 5' RACE reads and catalogs CDR3 proteins one per entry, DNA excluded. The sample has roughly 40,000 distinct CDR3 sequences; the top ten hold around 1.4%. The sample is drawn from a study of CXCR3-negative and CXCR3-positive naive CD8 T cells. General observations from the study: Cryopreservation partially decreased CXCR3 expression, and most assays used fresh PBMCs. TCR strength was inferred from TRB CDR3 properties, while surface CD5 was comparable between naive subsets. Naive CXCR3-negative and CXCR3-positive cells had similar TRBV-TRBJ usage; memory differed.

This sequence originates from a human donor in good health. Some clones in this sample may be carry-over from other donors' samples. Specimen: naive CXCR3- CD8+ T cells from blood. The subset was: CD45RO-CCR7+CD27+CD95- naive CD8+ T cells lacking CXCR3 (TNR3-). The chain links TRBV7-7 to TRBJ2-5. CDR3 sequence reads: CASSPAGADETQYF.